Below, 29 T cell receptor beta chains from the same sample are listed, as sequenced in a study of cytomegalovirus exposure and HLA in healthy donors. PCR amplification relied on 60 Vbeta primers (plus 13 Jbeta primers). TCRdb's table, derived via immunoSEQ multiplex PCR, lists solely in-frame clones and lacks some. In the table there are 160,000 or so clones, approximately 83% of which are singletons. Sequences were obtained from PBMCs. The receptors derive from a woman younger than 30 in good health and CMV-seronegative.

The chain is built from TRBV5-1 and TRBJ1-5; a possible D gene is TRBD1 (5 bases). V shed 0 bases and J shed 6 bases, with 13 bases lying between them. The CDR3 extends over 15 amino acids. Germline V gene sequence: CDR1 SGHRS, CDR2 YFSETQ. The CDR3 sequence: CASSLDPGVGQPQHF. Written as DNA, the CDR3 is TGCGCCAGCAGCTTGGATCCGGGGGTGGGTCAGCCCCAGCATTTT.

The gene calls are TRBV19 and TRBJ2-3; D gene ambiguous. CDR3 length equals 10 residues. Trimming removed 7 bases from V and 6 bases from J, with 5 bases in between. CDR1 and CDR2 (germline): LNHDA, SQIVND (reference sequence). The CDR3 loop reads CASKEDTQYF. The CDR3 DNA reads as TGTGCCAGTAAGGAGGATACGCAGTATTTT.

CDR3 bases: TGTGCCAGCAGTGAAGCGGGACAGGGGGTTAATGGCTACACCTTC. It yields the protein CASSEAGQGVNGYTF. The chain is built from TRBV6-1 and TRBJ1-2; 11 nucleotides align to TRBD1. After removal of 0 bases from V and 6 bases from J, the junction contained 3 bases not matched to a gene. The CDR3 extends over 15 amino acids. Germline V gene data show CDR1 as MNHNS and CDR2 as SASEGT.

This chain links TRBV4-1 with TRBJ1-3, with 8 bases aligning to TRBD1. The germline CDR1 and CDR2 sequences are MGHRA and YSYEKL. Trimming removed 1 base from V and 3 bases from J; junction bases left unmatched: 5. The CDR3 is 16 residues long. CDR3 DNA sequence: TGCGCCAGCAGCCAAGGGACAGGGAATCATGGAAACACCATATATTTT. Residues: CASSQGTGNHGNTIYF.

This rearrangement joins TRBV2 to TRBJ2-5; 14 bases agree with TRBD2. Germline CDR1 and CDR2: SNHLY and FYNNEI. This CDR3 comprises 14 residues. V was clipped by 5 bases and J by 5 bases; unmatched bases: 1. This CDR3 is CASSRTSGRETQYF. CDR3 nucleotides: TGTGCCAGCAGTCGGACTAGCGGGAGGGAGACCCAGTACTTC.

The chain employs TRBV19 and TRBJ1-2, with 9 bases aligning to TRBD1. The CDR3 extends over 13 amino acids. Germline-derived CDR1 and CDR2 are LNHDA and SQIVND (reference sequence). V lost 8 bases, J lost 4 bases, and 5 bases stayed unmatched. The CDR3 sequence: CASYPGQGYGYTF. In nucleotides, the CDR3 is TGTGCCAGTTACCCGGGACAGGGCTATGGCTACACCTTC.

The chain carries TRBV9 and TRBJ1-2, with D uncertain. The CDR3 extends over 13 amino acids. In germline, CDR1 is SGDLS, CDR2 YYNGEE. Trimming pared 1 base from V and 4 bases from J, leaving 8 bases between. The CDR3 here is CASSVSGIYGYTF. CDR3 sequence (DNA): TGTGCCAGCAGCGTATCGGGGATCTATGGCTACACCTTC.

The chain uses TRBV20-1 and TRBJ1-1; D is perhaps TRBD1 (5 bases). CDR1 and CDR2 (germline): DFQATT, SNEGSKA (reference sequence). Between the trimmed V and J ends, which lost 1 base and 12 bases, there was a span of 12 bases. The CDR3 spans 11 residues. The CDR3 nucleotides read TGCAGTGCTAGAGGCGTAGGGGTGACTTTCTTT. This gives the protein CSARGVGVTFF.

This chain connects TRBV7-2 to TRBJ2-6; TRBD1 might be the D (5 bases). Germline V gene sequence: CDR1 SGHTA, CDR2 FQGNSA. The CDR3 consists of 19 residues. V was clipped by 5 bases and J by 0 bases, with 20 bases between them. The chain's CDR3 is CASSRRLGQANSGANVLTF. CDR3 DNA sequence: TGTGCCAGCAGCCGGCGCCTGGGGCAGGCCAACTCTGGGGCCAACGTCCTGACTTTC.

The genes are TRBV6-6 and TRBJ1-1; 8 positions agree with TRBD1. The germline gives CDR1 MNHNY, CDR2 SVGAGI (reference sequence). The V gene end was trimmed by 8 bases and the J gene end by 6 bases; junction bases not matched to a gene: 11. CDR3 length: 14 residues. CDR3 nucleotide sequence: TGTGCCAGCCGAGGGGGACAGGCGGAACCTGAAGCTTTCTTT. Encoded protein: CASRGGQAEPEAFF.

As DNA, the CDR3 is TGTGCCAGCAGCTTGCAGACAGGGGGCTCCTACGAGCAGTACTTC. This codes for CASSLQTGGSYEQYF. J is TRBJ2-7 and V is TRBV7-9; 9 nucleotides align to TRBD1. The CDR3 contains 15 residues. J was trimmed by 0 bases and V by 3 bases; bases with no gene match: 3. Germline V gene sequence: CDR1 SEHNR, CDR2 FQNEAQ (reference sequence).

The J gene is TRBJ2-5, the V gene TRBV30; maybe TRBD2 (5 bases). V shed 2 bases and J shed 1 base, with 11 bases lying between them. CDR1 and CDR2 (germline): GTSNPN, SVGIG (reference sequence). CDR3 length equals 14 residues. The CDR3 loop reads CAWSQPDFQETQYF. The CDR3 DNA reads TGTGCCTGGAGTCAGCCGGACTTCCAAGAGACCCAGTACTTC.

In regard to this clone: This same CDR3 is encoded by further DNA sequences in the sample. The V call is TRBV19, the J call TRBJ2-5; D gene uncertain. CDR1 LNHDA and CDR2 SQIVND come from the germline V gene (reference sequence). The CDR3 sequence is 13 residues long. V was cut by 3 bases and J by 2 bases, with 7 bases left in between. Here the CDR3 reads CASSILGQETQYF. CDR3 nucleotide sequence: TGTGCCAGTAGTATTCTCGGGCAAGAGACCCAGTACTTC. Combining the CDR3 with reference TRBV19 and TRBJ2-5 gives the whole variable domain DGGITQSPKYLFRKEGQNVTLSCEQNLNHDAMYWYRQDPGQGLRLIYYSQIVNDFQKGDIAEGYSVSREKKESFPLTVTSAQKNPTAFYLCASSILGQETQYFGPGTRLLVL.

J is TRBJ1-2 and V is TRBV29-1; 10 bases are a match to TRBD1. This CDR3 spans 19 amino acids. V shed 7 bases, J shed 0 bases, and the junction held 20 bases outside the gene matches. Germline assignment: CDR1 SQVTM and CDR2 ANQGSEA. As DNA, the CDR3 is TGCAGCGCCCGAAATCACAGAGGGACAGGGGCCTCCTCTAACTATGGCTACACCTTC. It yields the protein CSARNHRGTGASSNYGYTF.

DNA for the CDR3: TGTGCCAGCTCACCGGGGGGAGGCGACGAGCAGTACTTC. This gives the protein CASSPGGGDEQYF. V usage is TRBV18 and J usage is TRBJ2-7, with a tentative D call TRBD2 (6 bases). The CDR3 contains 13 residues. V lost 3 bases and J lost 5, with 11 bases in between. Per the germline V gene, CDR1 is KGHSH and CDR2 is LQKENI.

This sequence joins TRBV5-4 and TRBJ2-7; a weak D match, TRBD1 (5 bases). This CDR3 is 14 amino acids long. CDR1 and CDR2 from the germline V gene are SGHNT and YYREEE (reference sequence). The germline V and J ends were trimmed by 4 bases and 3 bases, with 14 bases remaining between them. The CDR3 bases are TGTGCCAGCAGCCCCGTTGTAGGGGACTACGAGCAGTACTTC. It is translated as CASSPVVGDYEQYF. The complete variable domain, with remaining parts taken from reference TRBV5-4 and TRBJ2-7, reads ETGVTQSPTHLIKTRGQQVTLRCSSQSGHNTVSWYQQALGQGPQFIFQYYREEENGRGNFPPRFSGLQFPNYSSELNVNALELDDSALYLCASSPVVGDYEQYFGPGTRLTVT.

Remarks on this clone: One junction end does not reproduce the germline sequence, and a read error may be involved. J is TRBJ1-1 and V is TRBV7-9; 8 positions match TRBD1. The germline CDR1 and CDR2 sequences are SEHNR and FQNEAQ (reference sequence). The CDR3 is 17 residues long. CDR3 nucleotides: TGTTCCAGCAGCTTACCTCGGGACAGGTCCATGAACACTGAAGCTTTCTTT. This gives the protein CSSSLPRDRSMNTEAFF. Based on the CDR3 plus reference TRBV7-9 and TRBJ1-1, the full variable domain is DTGVSQNPRHKITKRGQNVTFRCDPISEHNRLYWYRQTLGQGPEFLTYFQNEAQLEKSRLLSDRFSAERPKGSFSTLEIQRTEQGDSAMYLCSSSLPRDRSMNTEAFFGQGTRLTVV.

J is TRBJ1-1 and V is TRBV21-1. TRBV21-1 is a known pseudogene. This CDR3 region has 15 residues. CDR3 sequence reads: CASIGRPGEATEAFF. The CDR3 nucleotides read TGTGCCAGCATAGGGCGCCCTGGGGAGGCCACTGAAGCTTTCTTT.

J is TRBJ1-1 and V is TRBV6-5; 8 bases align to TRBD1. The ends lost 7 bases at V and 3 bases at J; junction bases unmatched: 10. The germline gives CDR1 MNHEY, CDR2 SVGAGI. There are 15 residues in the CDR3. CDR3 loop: CASNHGQGGYTEAFF. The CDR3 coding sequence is TGTGCCAGCAACCACGGACAGGGAGGTTACACTGAAGCTTTCTTT.

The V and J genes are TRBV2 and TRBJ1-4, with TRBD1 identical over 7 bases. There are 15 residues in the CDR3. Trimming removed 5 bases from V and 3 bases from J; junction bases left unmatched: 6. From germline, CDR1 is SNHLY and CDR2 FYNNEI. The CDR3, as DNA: TGTGCCAGCAGTAGGACAGGTTTCCCTAATGAAAAACTGTTTTTT. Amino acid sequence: CASSRTGFPNEKLFF.

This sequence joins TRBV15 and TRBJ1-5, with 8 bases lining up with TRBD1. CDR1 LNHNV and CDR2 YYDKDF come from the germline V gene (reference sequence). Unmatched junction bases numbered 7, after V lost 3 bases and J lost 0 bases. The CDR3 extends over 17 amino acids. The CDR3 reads CATSSRTGLDSNQPQHF. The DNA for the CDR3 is TGTGCCACCAGCAGCAGGACAGGGTTGGATAGCAATCAGCCCCAGCATTTT.

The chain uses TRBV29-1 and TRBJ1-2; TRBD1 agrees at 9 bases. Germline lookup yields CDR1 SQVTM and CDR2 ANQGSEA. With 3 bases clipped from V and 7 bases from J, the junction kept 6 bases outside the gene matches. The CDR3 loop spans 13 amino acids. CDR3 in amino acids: CSVDHRGQGGYTF. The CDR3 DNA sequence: TGCAGCGTTGACCACAGGGGGCAGGGTGGCTACACCTTC.

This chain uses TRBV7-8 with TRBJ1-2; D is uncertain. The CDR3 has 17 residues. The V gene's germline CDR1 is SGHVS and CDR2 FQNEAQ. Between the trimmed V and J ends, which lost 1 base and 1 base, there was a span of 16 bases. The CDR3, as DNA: TGTGCCAGCAGCTTAGTATACCAAGGCAGGCTTAACTATGGCTACACCTTC. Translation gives CASSLVYQGRLNYGYTF. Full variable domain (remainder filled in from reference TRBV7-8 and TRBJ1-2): GAGVSQSPRYKVAKRGQDVALRCDPISGHVSLFWYQQALGQGPEFLTYFQNEAQLDKSGLPSDRFFAERPEGSVSTLKIQRTQQEDSAVYLCASSLVYQGRLNYGYTFGSGTRLTVV.

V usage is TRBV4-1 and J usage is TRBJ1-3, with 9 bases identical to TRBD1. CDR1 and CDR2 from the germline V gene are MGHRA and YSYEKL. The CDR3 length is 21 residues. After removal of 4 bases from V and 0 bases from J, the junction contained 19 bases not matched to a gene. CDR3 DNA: TGCGCCAGCAGCCTCATAGCCCAGGACAGGGGCCTTGTTACCTCTGGAAACACCATATATTTT. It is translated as CASSLIAQDRGLVTSGNTIYF.

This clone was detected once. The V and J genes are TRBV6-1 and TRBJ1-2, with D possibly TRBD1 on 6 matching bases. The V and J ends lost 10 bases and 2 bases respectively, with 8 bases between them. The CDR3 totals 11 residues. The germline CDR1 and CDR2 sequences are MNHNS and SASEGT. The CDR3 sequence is CATTGNYGYTF. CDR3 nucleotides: TGTGCCACAACAGGGAACTATGGCTACACCTTC.

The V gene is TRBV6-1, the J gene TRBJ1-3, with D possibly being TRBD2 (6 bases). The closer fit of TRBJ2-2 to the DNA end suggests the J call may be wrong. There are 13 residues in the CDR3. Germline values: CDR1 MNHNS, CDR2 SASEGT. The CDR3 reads CASSRGEAGELFF. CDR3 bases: TGTGCCAGCAGCCGAGGGGAGGCCGGGGAGCTGTTTTTT.

The CDR3 protein is CSVGGGYTF. The CDR3 region has the DNA TGCAGCGTTGGAGGTGGCTACACCTTC. This sequence joins TRBV29-1 and TRBJ1-2; D is undetermined. CDR1 SQVTM and CDR2 ANQGSEA come from the germline V gene. V was shortened by 4 bases and J by 7 bases, with 4 bases between the two germline ends. The CDR3 extends over 9 amino acids. The full variable domain, in which reference TRBV29-1 and TRBJ1-2 provide the parts outside the CDR3, is SAVISQKPSRDICQRGTSLTIQCQVDSQVTMMFWYRQQPGQSLTLIATANQGSEATYESGFVIDKFPISRPNLTFSTLTVSNMSPEDSSIYLCSVGGGYTFGSGTRLTVV.

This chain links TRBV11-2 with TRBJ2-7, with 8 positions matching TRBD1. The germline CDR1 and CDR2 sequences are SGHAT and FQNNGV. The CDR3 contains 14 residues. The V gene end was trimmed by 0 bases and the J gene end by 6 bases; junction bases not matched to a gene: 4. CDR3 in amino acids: CASSLENRGSEQYF. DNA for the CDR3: TGTGCCAGCAGCTTAGAGAACAGGGGGAGCGAGCAGTACTTC.

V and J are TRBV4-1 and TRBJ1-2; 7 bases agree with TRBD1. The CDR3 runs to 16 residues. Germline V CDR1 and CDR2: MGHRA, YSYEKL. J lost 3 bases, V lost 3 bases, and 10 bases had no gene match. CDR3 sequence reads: CASSQYLTGEDYGYTF. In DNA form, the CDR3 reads TGCGCCAGCAGCCAGTACCTTACAGGGGAGGACTATGGCTACACCTTC.